The T cell receptor beta chain under discussion was sequenced for a study of blood T cell repertoires in COVID-19. TCRdb's copy holds only in-frame clones and misses some; the assay was immunoSEQ multiplex PCR. The data contain 40,000 to 55,000 clones, roughly nine tenths of them singletons. V lost 0 bases and J lost 1, with 6 bases in between. The CDR3 covers 14 residues. CDR1 MNHEY and CDR2 SVGAGI come from the germline V gene. Sequenced input: peripheral blood. This TCR was sampled from an elderly woman with acute or convalescent COVID-19. The chain is built from TRBV6-5 and TRBJ2-5; no clear D. In nucleotides, the CDR3 is TGTGCCAGCAGTTACTCGTACAGCCAAGAGACCCAGTACTTC. This gives the protein CASSYSYSQETQYF.